This T cell receptor (beta chain) came from a study of cytomegalovirus exposure and HLA in healthy donors. PCR amplification relied on 60 Vbeta primers (plus 13 Jbeta primers). Method: immunoSEQ multiplex PCR; TCRdb's copy keeps in-frame clones and lacks some. The sample yields 160,000 or so clones, approximately 78% seen once. The source is a male donor in good health and CMV-seronegative. The material sequenced was PBMCs.

The CDR3 region is CASSVQMNTEAFF. In DNA form, the CDR3 reads TGTGCCAGCAGCGTTCAGATGAACACTGAAGCTTTCTTT. The V call is TRBV5-8, the J call TRBJ1-1; no firm D call. Germline CDR1 and CDR2: SGHTS and YDEGEE. The CDR3 spans 13 residues. V was shortened by 4 bases and J by 0 bases, with 7 bases between the two germline ends.